The 11 T cell receptor beta chains reported below all come from one sample, sequenced in a study of cytomegalovirus exposure and HLA in healthy donors. The PCR used 60 Vbeta and 13 Jbeta primers. TCRdb's copy holds only in-frame clones and misses some; the assay was immunoSEQ multiplex PCR. The sample consists of about 130,000 clones, 76% of them appearing once. Material: PBMCs. Every receptor here comes from a middle-aged man in good health and CMV-seronegative.

The chain couples TRBV6-5 to TRBJ2-7, with 8 bases aligning to TRBD2. The CDR3 contains 14 residues. V lost 6 bases, J lost 2 bases, and 6 bases stayed unmatched. Looked up from germline, CDR1 is MNHEY and CDR2 is SVGAGI. In nucleotides, the CDR3 is TGTGCCAGCAGACCAACTAGCGGCCCCTACGAGCAGTACTTC. It is translated as CASRPTSGPYEQYF.

V and J are TRBV4-2 and TRBJ2-1, with 14 nucleotides matching TRBD2. V trimming: 3 bases; J trimming: 9 bases; junction bases outside the gene matches: 7. The CDR3 consists of 16 residues. CDR1 LGHNA and CDR2 YNFKEQ come from the germline V gene. The CDR3 here is CASSQETSGGVREQFF. The CDR3 DNA reads as TGTGCCAGCAGCCAGGAGACTAGCGGGGGGGTCCGTGAGCAGTTCTTC.

The CDR3 reads CASSMGHGQEQYF. The CDR3 DNA reads as TGTGCCAGTAGTATGGGACACGGTCAGGAGCAGTACTTC. This sequence joins TRBV19 and TRBJ2-7; maybe TRBD1 (6 bases). The CDR3 runs to 13 residues. Per germline, CDR1 LNHDA and CDR2 SQIVND (reference sequence). V lost 3 bases, J lost 7 bases, and 13 bases lay in between.

This chain joins TRBV7-8 and TRBJ1-5, with 8 nucleotides matching TRBD1. CDR1 and CDR2 from the germline V gene are SGHVS and FQNEAQ. The J segment lost 3 bases and the V segment lost 5 bases, leaving 3 bases of the junction unmatched. The CDR3 loop spans 14 amino acids. The CDR3 spells CASSRDRNNQPQHF. The DNA of the CDR3 is TGTGCCAGCAGCCGGGACAGGAACAATCAGCCCCAGCATTTT.

Written as DNA, the CDR3 is TGTGCCAGCAGCAACGGGGTCTCTGGGGCCAACGTCCTGACTTTC. Translation gives CASSNGVSGANVLTF. The rearrangement links TRBV21-1 to TRBJ2-6; TRBD2 is taken as the D call from the table, unchecked against the DNA. TRBV21-1 is described as a pseudogene. This CDR3 is built from 15 residues.

The chain couples TRBV7-2 to TRBJ2-7; 7 bases are shared with TRBD1. Germline V gene lookup returns CDR1 SGHTA and CDR2 FQGNSA. V shed 4 bases and J 2 bases; nucleotides not matched to a gene: 5. The CDR3 totals 14 residues. The CDR3 DNA reads TGTGCCAGCAGCTCGTTGGGACAGACCTACGAGCAGTACTTC. Residues: CASSSLGQTYEQYF.

The CDR3 bases are TGTGCCAGCAGCCCGACAGGCGACTATGGCTACACCTTC. It translates to CASSPTGDYGYTF. The chain joins TRBV5-5 to TRBJ1-2; TRBD1 is a possible D gene (6 bases). The CDR3 consists of 13 residues. Germline CDR1 reads SGHKS; CDR2 reads YYEKEE (reference sequence). V lost 4 bases, J lost 3 bases, and 10 bases lay in between.

The rearrangement links TRBV2 to TRBJ2-7; possibly TRBD2 for D (7 bases). Germline loops: CDR1 SNHLY, CDR2 FYNNEI. V lost 4 bases to trimming and J lost 2 bases, with 15 bases between them. The CDR3 sequence is 15 residues long. This chain's CDR3 is CASSVMRGLTYEQYF. The CDR3 nucleotides are TGTGCCAGCAGTGTGATGCGGGGGCTGACCTACGAGCAGTACTTC.

For the CDR3, the DNA is TGCGCCAGCAGCCAAGAAACAGGGGGCCTGGGCTACACCTTC. It translates to CASSQETGGLGYTF. The chain recombines TRBV4-3 with TRBJ1-2; 9 nucleotides line up with TRBD1. Germline lookup yields CDR1 LGHNA and CDR2 YSLEER. The V and J ends lost 0 bases and 8 bases, in that order; junction bases with no gene match: 4. The CDR3 spans 14 residues.

The chain links TRBV9 to TRBJ1-1; no clear D gene. The CDR3 contains 13 residues. Germline CDR1 reads SGDLS; CDR2 reads YYNGEE. V was cut by 0 bases and J by 6 bases, with 9 bases left in between. The DNA for the CDR3 is TGTGCCAGCAGCGTAGAGTACACAGCTGAAGCTTTCTTT. Its protein product is CASSVEYTAEAFF.

The chain employs TRBV5-1 and TRBJ2-5; TRBD1 is a possible D gene (5 bases). V gave up 0 bases and J gave up 1 base, with 10 bases separating them. This CDR3 comprises 15 residues. CDR1 and CDR2 (germline): SGHRS, YFSETQ. In DNA, the CDR3 is TGCGCCAGCAGCTTGGGACAGCCTTTCCAAGAGACCCAGTACTTC. Translated, it gives CASSLGQPFQETQYF. Supplemented by reference TRBV5-1 and TRBJ2-5, the full variable domain reads KAGVTQTPRYLIKTRGQQVTLSCSPISGHRSVSWYQQTPGQGLQFLFEYFSETQRNKGNFPGRFSGRQFSNSRSEMNVSTLELGDSALYLCASSLGQPFQETQYFGPGTRLLVL.